This T cell receptor (beta chain) appears in the sequencing data of a study of regulatory T cells in long-lasting Graves disease. A word on this clonotype: This may arise from a read error, as a much more abundant clone is one base away.

The CDR3 has 14 amino acids. Trimming removed 6 bases from V and 5 bases from J; junction bases left unmatched: 5. Germline CDR1 is PRHDT and CDR2 is FYEKMQ (reference sequence). Arm-PCR of CDR3 regions with iRepertoire HTBI primers generated TCR beta libraries. TCRdb analysed the multiplex PCR reads with MiXCR anew, one entry per CDR3 protein. The sample lists about 400,000 distinct CDR3 sequences; around 16% were seen once. The time point denotes: newly diagnosed GD, antithyroid drugs for less than 3 months. PBMC-extracted RNA yielded the TCR library. Separately, the same data were catalogued under a study of T cells in Graves' hyperthyroidism and ophthalmopathy. Turning to that study: Stability of Graves' hyperthyroidism was defined as absent ophthalmopathy progression within 18 months. By a 13 V-J model, ophthalmopathy was set apart from stable hyperthyroidism.

This clonotype was sampled from a woman aged 40 to 50 with Graves disease. This material consisted of peripheral blood mononuclear cells (PBMCs), taken at new diagnosis, from a patient treated with antithyroid drugs. The chain recombines TRBV13 with TRBJ2-7; 12 bases align to TRBD2. The CDR3 sequence is CASRSSGRAHEQYF. The DNA for the CDR3 is TGTGCCAGCAGGTCTAGCGGGAGGGCCCACGAGCAGTACTTC.